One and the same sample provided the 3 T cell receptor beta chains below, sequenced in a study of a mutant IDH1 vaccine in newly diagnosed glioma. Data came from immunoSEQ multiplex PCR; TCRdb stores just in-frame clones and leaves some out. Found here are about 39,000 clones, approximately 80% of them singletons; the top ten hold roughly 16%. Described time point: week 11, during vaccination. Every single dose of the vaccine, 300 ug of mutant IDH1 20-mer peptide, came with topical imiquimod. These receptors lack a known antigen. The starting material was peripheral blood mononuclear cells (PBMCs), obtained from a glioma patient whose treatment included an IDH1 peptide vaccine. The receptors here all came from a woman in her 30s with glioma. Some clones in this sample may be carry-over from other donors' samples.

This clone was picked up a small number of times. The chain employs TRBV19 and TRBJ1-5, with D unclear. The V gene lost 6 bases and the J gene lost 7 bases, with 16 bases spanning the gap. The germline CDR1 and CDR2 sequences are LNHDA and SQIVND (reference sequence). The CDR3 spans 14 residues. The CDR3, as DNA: TGTGCCAGTAGGGCGGAAGCGGCGGGGCAGCCCCAGCATTTT. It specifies CASRAEAAGQPQHF.

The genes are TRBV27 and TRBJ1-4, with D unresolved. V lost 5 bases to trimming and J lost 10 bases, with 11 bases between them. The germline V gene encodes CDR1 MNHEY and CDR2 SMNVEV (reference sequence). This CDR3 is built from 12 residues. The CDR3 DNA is TGTGCCAGCAGTCCCGGGCTTGGAAAACTGTTTTTT. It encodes CASSPGLGKLFF.

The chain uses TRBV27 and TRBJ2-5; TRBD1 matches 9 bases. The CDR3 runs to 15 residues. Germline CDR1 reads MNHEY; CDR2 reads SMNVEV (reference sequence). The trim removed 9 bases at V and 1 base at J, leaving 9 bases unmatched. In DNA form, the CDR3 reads TGTGCCAGTACTACCTCGACAGGGGGCCAAGAGACCCAGTACTTC. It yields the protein CASTTSTGGQETQYF.